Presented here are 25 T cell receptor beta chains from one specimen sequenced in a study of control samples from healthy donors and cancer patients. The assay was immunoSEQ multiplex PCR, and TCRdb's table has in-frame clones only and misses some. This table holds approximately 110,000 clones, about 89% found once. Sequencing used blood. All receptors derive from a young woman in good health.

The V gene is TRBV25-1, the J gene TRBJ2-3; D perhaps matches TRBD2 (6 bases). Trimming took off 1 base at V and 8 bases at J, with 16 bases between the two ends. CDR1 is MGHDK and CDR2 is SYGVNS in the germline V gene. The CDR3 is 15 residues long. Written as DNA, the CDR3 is TGTGCCAGCAGTGAATCCGGCCCCGGGCGGGGTACGCAGTATTTT. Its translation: CASSESGPGRGTQYF. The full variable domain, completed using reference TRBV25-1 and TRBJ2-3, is EADIYQTPRYLVIGTGKKITLECSQTMGHDKMYWYQQDPGMELHLIHYSYGVNSTEKGDLSSESTVSRIRTEHFPLTLESARPSHTSQYLCASSESGPGRGTQYFGPGTRLTVL.

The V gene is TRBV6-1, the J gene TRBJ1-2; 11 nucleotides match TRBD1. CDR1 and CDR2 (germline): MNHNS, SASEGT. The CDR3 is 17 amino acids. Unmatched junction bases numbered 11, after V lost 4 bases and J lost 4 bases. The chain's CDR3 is CASSAHPGQGVTYGYTF. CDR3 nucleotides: TGTGCCAGCAGTGCGCACCCGGGACAGGGGGTAACCTATGGCTACACCTTC.

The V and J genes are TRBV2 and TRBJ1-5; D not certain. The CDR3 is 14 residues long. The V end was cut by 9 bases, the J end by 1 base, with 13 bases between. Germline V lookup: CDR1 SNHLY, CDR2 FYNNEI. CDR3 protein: CASTGHLSNQPQHF. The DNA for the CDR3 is TGTGCCAGTACCGGCCACCTCAGCAATCAGCCCCAGCATTTT.

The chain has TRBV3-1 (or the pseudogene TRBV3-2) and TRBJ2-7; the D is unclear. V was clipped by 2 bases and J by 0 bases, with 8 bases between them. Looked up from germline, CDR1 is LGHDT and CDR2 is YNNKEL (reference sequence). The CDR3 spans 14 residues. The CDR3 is CASSQRHTSYEQYF. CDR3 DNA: TGTGCCAGCAGCCAAAGGCATACCTCCTACGAGCAGTACTTC.

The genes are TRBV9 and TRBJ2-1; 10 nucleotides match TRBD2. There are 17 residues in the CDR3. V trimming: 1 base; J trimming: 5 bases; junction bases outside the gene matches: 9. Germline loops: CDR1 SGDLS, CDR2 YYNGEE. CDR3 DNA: TGTGCCAGCAGCGTAACATCTAGCGGGAGCCACGACAATGAGCAGTTCTTC. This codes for CASSVTSSGSHDNEQFF. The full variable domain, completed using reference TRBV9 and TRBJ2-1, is DSGVTQTPKHLITATGQRVTLRCSPRSGDLSVYWYQQSLDQGLQFLIQYYNGEERAKGNILERFSAQQFPDLHSELNLSSLELGDSALYFCASSVTSSGSHDNEQFFGPGTRLTVL.

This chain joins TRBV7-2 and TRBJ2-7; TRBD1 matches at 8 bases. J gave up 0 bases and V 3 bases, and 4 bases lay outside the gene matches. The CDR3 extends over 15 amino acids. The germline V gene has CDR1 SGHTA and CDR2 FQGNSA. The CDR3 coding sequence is TGTGCCAGCAGCTTCAAGACAGGGGTCTCCTACGAGCAGTACTTC. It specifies CASSFKTGVSYEQYF.

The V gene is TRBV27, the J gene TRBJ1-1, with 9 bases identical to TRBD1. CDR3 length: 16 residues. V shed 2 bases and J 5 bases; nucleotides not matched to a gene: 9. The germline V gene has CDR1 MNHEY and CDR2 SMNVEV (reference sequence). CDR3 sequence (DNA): TGTGCCAGCAGTTTAAGGTGGACAGGGGAGGATACTGAAGCTTTCTTT. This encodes CASSLRWTGEDTEAFF.

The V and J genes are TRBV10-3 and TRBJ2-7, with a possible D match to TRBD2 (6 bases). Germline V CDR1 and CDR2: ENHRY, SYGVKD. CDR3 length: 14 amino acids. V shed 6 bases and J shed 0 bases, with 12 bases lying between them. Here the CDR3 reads CAISGTSPSYEQYF. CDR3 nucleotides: TGTGCCATCAGCGGGACTTCCCCCTCCTACGAGCAGTACTTC.

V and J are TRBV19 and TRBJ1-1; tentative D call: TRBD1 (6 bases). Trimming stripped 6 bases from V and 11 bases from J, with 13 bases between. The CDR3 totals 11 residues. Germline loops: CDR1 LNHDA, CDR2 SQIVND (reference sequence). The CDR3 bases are TGTGCCAGTAGCGGGACAAGGACGGCTTTCTTT. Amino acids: CASSGTRTAFF.

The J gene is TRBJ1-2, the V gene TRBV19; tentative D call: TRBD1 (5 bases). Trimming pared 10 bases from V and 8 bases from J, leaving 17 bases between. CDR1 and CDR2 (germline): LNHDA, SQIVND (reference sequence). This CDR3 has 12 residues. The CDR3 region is CAIKDREGGYTF. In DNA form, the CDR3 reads TGTGCCATTAAGGATCGGGAGGGGGGCTACACCTTC.

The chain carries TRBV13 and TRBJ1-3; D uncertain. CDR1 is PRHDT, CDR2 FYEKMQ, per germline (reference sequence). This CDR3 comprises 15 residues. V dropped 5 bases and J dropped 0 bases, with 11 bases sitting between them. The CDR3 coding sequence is TGTGCCAGCAGCCGCAGACCGAGCTCTGGAAACACCATATATTTT. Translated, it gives CASSRRPSSGNTIYF.

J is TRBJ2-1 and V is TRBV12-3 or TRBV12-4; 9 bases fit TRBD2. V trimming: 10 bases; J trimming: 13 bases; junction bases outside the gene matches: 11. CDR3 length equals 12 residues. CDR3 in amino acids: CATQGLARGQFF. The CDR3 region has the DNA TGTGCCACCCAGGGACTAGCAAGAGGACAGTTCTTC.

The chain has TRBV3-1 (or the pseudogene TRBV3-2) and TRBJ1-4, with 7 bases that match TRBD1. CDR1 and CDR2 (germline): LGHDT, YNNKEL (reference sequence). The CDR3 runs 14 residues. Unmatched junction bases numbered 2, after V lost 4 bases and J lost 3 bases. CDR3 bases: TGTGCCAGCAGCCCAGGACAGGCTAATGAAAAACTGTTTTTT. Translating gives CASSPGQANEKLFF.

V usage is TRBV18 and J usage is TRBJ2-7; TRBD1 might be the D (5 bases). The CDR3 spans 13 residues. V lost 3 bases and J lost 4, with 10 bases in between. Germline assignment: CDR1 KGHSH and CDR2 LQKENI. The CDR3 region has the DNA TGTGCCAGCTCACCGGGGCTTATATACGAGCAGTACTTC. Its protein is CASSPGLIYEQYF. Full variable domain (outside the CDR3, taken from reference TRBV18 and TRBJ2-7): NAGVMQNPRHLVRRRGQEARLRCSPMKGHSHVYWYRQLPEEGLKFMVYLQKENIIDESGMPKERFSAEFPKEGPSILRIQQVVRGDSAAYFCASSPGLIYEQYFGPGTRLTVT.

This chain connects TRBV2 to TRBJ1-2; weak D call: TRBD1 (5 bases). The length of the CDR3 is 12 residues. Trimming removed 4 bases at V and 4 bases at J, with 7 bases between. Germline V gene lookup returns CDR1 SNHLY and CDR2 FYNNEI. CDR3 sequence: CASSVRGYGYTF. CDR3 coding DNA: TGTGCCAGCAGTGTAAGGGGCTATGGCTACACCTTC.

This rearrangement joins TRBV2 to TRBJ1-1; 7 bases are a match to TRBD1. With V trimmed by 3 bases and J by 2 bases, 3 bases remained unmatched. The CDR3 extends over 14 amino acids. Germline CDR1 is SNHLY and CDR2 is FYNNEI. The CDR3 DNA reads TGTGCCAGCAGTGACGGACAGGTTAACACTGAAGCTTTCTTT. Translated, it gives CASSDGQVNTEAFF.

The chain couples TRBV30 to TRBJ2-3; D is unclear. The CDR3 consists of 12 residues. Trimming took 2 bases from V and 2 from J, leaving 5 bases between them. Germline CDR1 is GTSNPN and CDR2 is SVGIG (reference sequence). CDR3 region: CAWSMSTDTQYF. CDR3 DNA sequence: TGTGCCTGGAGTATGTCCACAGATACGCAGTATTTT.

CDR3 amino acids: CASSLSGPSTDTQYF. CDR3 in DNA: TGTGCCAGCAGCTTGAGCGGACCTAGCACAGATACGCAGTATTTT. The chain is built from TRBV5-5 and TRBJ2-3, with D possibly being TRBD2 (5 bases). Germline V CDR1 and CDR2: SGHKS, YYEKEE (reference sequence). The CDR3 is 15 amino acids. The V gene lost 1 base and the J gene lost 0 bases, with 9 bases spanning the gap. Full variable domain (missing parts from reference TRBV5-5 and TRBJ2-3): DAGVTQSPTHLIKTRGQQVTLRCSPISGHKSVSWYQQVLGQGPQFIFQYYEKEERGRGNFPDRFSARQFPNYSSELNVNALLLGDSALYLCASSLSGPSTDTQYFGPGTRLTVL.

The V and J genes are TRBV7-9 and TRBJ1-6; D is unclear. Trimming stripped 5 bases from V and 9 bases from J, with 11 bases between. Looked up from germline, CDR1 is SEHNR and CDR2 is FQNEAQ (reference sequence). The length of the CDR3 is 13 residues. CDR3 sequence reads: CASSTKMGSPLHF. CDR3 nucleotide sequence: TGTGCCAGCAGCACGAAGATGGGTTCACCCCTCCACTTT. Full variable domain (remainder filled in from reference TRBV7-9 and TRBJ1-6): DTGVSQNPRHKITKRGQNVTFRCDPISEHNRLYWYRQTLGQGPEFLTYFQNEAQLEKSRLLSDRFSAERPKGSFSTLEIQRTEQGDSAMYLCASSTKMGSPLHFGNGTRLTVT.

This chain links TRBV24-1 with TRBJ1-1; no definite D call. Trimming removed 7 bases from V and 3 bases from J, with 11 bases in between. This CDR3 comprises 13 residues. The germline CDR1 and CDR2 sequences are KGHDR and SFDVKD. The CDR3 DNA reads TGTGCCACCAGGAGGGCGCGGGACACTGAAGCTTTCTTT. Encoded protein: CATRRARDTEAFF.

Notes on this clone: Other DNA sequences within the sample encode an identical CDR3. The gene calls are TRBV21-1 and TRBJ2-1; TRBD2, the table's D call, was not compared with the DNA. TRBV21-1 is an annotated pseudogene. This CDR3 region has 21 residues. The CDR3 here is CASSHIRGGAVHQSSYNEQFF. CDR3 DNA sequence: TGTGCCAGCAGCCACATCCGGGGGGGGGCCGTTCACCAAAGCTCCTACAATGAGCAGTTCTTC.

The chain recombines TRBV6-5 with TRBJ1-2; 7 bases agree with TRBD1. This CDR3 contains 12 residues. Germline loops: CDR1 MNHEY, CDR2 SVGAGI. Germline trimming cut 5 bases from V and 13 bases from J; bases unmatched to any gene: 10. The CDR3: CASSQTRQGCTF. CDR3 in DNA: TGTGCCAGCAGTCAAACCCGACAGGGATGCACCTTC.

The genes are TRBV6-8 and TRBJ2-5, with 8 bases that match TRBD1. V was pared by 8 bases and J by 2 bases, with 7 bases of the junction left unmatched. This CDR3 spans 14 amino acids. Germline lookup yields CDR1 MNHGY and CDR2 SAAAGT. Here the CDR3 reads CASPGQGVQETQYF. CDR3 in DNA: TGTGCCAGCCCAGGACAGGGTGTACAAGAGACCCAGTACTTC.

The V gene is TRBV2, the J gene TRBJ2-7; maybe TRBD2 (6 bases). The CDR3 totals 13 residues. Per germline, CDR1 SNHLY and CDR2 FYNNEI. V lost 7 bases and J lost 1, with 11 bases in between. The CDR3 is CASTSGGSYEQYF. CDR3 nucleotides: TGTGCCAGCACCTCCGGGGGATCCTACGAGCAGTACTTC.

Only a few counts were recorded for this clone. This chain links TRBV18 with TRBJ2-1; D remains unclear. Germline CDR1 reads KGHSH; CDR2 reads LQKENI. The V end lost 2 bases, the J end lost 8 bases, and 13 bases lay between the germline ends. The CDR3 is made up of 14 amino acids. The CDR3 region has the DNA TGTGCCAGCTCACCAATGATTAGGGAAGATGAGCAGTTCTTC. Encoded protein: CASSPMIREDEQFF.